This is a list of T cell receptor beta chains from one sample in a study of Ad26.COV2.S vaccination and SARS-CoV-2 variants. The table came from immunoSEQ multiplex PCR; TCRdb's copy has only in-frame clones and leaves some out. The sample comprises 290,000 or so clones, roughly 86% of which are singletons, and around 3.5% rests with the top ten. The specimen comprised peripheral blood, sampled in a trial of Ad26.COV2.S vaccine versus placebo. Source of these receptors: a person between 18 and 60 years old who received the Ad26.COV2.S COVID-19 vaccine or a placebo. Each CDR3 is given with its conserved first and last residue. Not all rows give a size; the values are once, few, many and, for expanded clones, a class.

TRBJ2-7,-,TRBV19,CAGGTPSSYEQYF
TRBJ2-7,-,TRBV7-9,CASSPKGIWEGSYEQYF
TRBJ1-5,-,TRBV24-1,CATSAGTSNQPQHF
TRBJ2-3,-,TRBV27,CASSPETRLITDTQYF
TRBJ1-2,-,TRBV18,CASSPSGGSIYGYTF
TRBJ1-3,-,TRBV12-5,CASGQGWNTIYF
TRBJ2-2,-,TRBV7-2,CASSLGGGATGELFF
TRBJ2-1,few,TRBV7-9,CASTSSRGRGIRFTEQFF
TRBJ1-1,-,TRBV7-9,CASSLDDRAPWGGTEAFF
TRBJ1-6,-,TRBV10-1,CASTHEGDRSYNSPLHF
TRBJ2-5,-,TRBV6-6,CASSHPVTSGRRETQYF
TRBJ1-2,-,TRBV12-5,CASGLTTVNYGYTF
TRBJ2-2,few,TRBV18,CASSPLAGLNTGELFF
TRBJ1-1,-,TRBV18,CASSRDRTGAPEAFF
TRBJ2-2,-,TRBV18,CASSPSRQDILFF
TRBJ2-7,-,TRBV4-3,CASSPGLAGAYEQYF
TRBJ1-1,-,TRBV18,CASSPGRRGNTEAFF